Shown below are 25 T cell receptor beta chains from a single sample sequenced in a study of low-dose radiotherapy and immunotherapy resistance in tumors. Time point meaning: before trial treatment. For amplifying TCRs, the PCR ran for around 20 cycles with Phusion, which was used together with a constant-region primer and the adapter on the V primers. TCRdb reanalysed the reads using MiXCR and keeps one entry per CDR3 protein. The table includes about 46,000 distinct CDR3 sequences, 10% to 15% detected once. Specimen: PBMCs, collected before treatment. The receptors were sampled from a female donor with ovarian cancer.

In this sample, this clonotype turned up many times. This CDR3 reads CASSDVSSSYEQYF. CDR3 bases: TGTGCCAGCAGTGACGTTTCGAGCTCCTACGAGCAGTACTTC. The chain recombines TRBV6-6 with TRBJ2-7, with unresolved D. The CDR3 is 14 amino acids. Per the germline V gene, CDR1 is MNHNY and CDR2 is SVGAGI (reference sequence). V shed 5 bases and J shed 0 bases, with 11 bases lying between them.

This clonotype was observed many times. The CDR3 loop reads CASSLSSGRPYEQYF. CDR3 nucleotide sequence: TGTGCCAGCAGCCTCTCTAGCGGGCGTCCCTACGAGCAGTACTTC. The rearrangement uses TRBV6-2 or TRBV6-3 and TRBJ2-7, with 8 bases matching TRBD2. The CDR3 totals 15 residues. In germline, CDR1 is MNHEY, CDR2 SVGEGT. Trimming took 6 bases from V and 2 from J; bases not matched to a gene: 9.

This clonotype has ten or more counts. The rearrangement links TRBV29-1 to TRBJ2-1, with D possibly being TRBD1 (6 bases). CDR1 and CDR2 (germline): SQVTM, ANQGSEA. The CDR3 totals 16 residues. V dropped 5 bases and J dropped 2 bases, with 19 bases sitting between them. The CDR3 DNA reads as TGCAGCGTTAAAACCGGGACATCGGACGCCTACAATGAGCAGTTCTTC. As protein: CSVKTGTSDAYNEQFF.

This clonotype was counted many times. V gene TRBV6-6 combines with J gene TRBJ2-2; D uncertain. The CDR3 spans 15 residues. Germline V gene data show CDR1 as MNHNY and CDR2 as SVGAGI (reference sequence). The V gene lost 0 bases and the J gene lost 4 bases, with 9 bases spanning the gap. The CDR3 region is CASSYSATFTGELFF. The CDR3 DNA follows: TGTGCCAGCAGTTACTCGGCCACCTTCACCGGGGAGCTGTTTTTT.

This clonotype was counted many times. The chain uses TRBV20-1 and TRBJ2-3; 10 bases match TRBD2. With 5 bases clipped from V and 6 bases from J, the junction kept 14 bases outside the gene matches. This CDR3 is built from 16 residues. From germline, CDR1 is DFQATT and CDR2 SNEGSKA (reference sequence). DNA of the CDR3: TGCAGTGCTGGGCCTGGATCTAGCGGGAGATCTGATACGCAGTATTTT. Translating it yields CSAGPGSSGRSDTQYF.

There are many counts of this clonotype. The chain uses TRBV30 and TRBJ2-3, with TRBD1 matching 7 bases. Germline assignment: CDR1 GTSNPN and CDR2 SVGIG (reference sequence). CDR3 length equals 14 residues. The V and J ends lost 3 bases and 5 bases, in that order; junction bases with no gene match: 8. Written as DNA, the CDR3 is TGTGCCTGGAGGCAGGGGGTTGTAGGAGATACGCAGTATTTT. Translated, it gives CAWRQGVVGDTQYF.

At least ten counts were recorded for this clonotype. The V call is TRBV15, the J call TRBJ2-3, with D possibly TRBD1 on 6 matching bases. The germline V and J ends were trimmed by 4 bases and 0 bases, with 11 bases remaining between them. The CDR3 loop spans 15 amino acids. Germline CDR1 reads LNHNV; CDR2 reads YYDKDF (reference sequence). The CDR3 region has the DNA TGTGCCACCAGCACGGACAGATCTAGCACAGATACGCAGTATTTT. It translates to CATSTDRSSTDTQYF. The full variable domain, in which reference TRBV15 and TRBJ2-3 provide the parts outside the CDR3, is DAMVIQNPRYQVTQFGKPVTLSCSQTLNHNVMYWYQQKSSQAPKLLFHYYDKDFNNEADTPDNFQSRRPNTSFCFLDIRSPGLGDTAMYLCATSTDRSSTDTQYFGPGTRLTVL.

In the case of this clonotype: A read error likely explains this, since a far larger clone differs by one base. The chain couples TRBV4-3 to TRBJ1-4; D unclear. Trimming left V 4 bases short and J 5 bases short, with 17 bases between. Germline values: CDR1 LGHNA, CDR2 YSLEER. The CDR3 runs to 16 residues. CDR3 region: CASSRPGREINEKLFF. The DNA of the CDR3 is TGCGCCAGCAGCCGACCCGGACGGGAGATAAATGAAAAACTGTTTTTT.

This clonotype occurred many times. This sequence joins TRBV12-5 and TRBJ2-1; D unresolved. V gave up 6 bases and J gave up 0 bases, with 15 bases separating them. Germline assignment: CDR1 LGHNT and CDR2 FRNRAP. This CDR3 is 16 amino acids long. CDR3 loop: CASGPAASLSYNEQFF. The CDR3, as DNA: TGTGCTAGTGGACCCGCCGCCAGCCTCTCCTACAATGAGCAGTTCTTC. The variable domain in full, completed from reference TRBV12-5 and TRBJ2-1, reads DARVTQTPRHKVTEMGQEVTMRCQPILGHNTVFWYRQTMMQGLELLAYFRNRAPLDDSGMPKDRFSAEMPDATLATLKIQPSEPRDSAVYFCASGPAASLSYNEQFFGPGTRLTVL.

This clonotype occurred many times. The chain links TRBV6-4 to TRBJ2-1; 9 nucleotides match TRBD1. CDR1 and CDR2 (germline): MRHNA, SNTAGT. V lost 4 bases and J lost 3; bases outside the gene matches: 4. CDR3 length equals 15 residues. The CDR3 reads CASSVSGQGYNEQFF. The CDR3 bases are TGTGCCAGCAGTGTATCGGGACAGGGCTACAATGAGCAGTTCTTC.

This clonotype was seen many times. V gene TRBV20-1 combines with J gene TRBJ1-1, with D possibly matching TRBD1 (5 bases). This CDR3 region has 10 residues. Germline V gene data show CDR1 as DFQATT and CDR2 as SNEGSKA (reference sequence). V shed 6 bases and J shed 7 bases, with 9 bases lying between them. This CDR3 is CSATDNEAFF. The CDR3 nucleotides are TGCAGTGCAACGGACAATGAAGCTTTCTTT.

This clonotype was counted ten times or more. The chain has TRBV6-5 and TRBJ2-5; the D is unclear. This CDR3 has 14 residues. Germline lookup yields CDR1 MNHEY and CDR2 SVGAGI. Trimming stripped 8 bases from V and 5 bases from J, with 18 bases between. Here the CDR3 DNA reads TGTGCCAGCTCTAGGACGGATGCGCGGGAGACCCAGTACTTC. This gives the protein CASSRTDARETQYF.

At least ten counts were recorded for this clonotype. This rearrangement joins TRBV7-2 to TRBJ2-1, with 9 bases matching TRBD2. Trimming took 5 bases from V and 12 from J; bases not matched to a gene: 14. Germline V gene lookup returns CDR1 SGHTA and CDR2 FQGNSA. The CDR3 has 15 amino acids. The CDR3 DNA is TGTGCCAGCAGCCTTAGCGGGGGCGCCCTGGGGGGGCAGTTCTTC. Translated, it gives CASSLSGGALGGQFF. Drawing the rest from reference TRBV7-2 and TRBJ2-1, the complete variable domain is GAGVSQSPSNKVTEKGKDVELRCDPISGHTALYWYRQSLGQGLEFLIYFQGNSAPDKSGLPSDRFSAERTGGSVSTLTIQRTQQEDSAVYLCASSLSGGALGGQFFGPGTRLTVL.

This clonotype appeared many times. J is TRBJ2-2 and V is TRBV2; 8 bases map to TRBD2. V lost 8 bases to trimming and J lost 3 bases; unmatched junction nucleotides: 11. Germline values: CDR1 SNHLY, CDR2 FYNNEI. The CDR3 length is 16 residues. The CDR3 here is CASYPVLAGHTGELFF. CDR3 coding DNA: TGTGCCAGCTACCCGGTCCTAGCGGGCCACACCGGGGAGCTGTTTTTT. The full variable domain, with the rest looked up from reference TRBV2 and TRBJ2-2, is EPEVTQTPSHQVTQMGQEVILRCVPISNHLYFYWYRQILGQKVEFLVSFYNNEISEKSEIFDDQFSVERPDGSNFTLKIRSTKLEDSAMYFCASYPVLAGHTGELFFGEGSRLTVL.

Note on this clonotype: A read error is the likely source, as a far larger clone sits one nucleotide away. The J gene is TRBJ2-2, the V gene TRBV4-2; no definite D call. The germline gives CDR1 LGHNA, CDR2 YNFKEQ. The CDR3 is 15 amino acids. V gave up 5 bases and J gave up 1 base, with 11 bases separating them. CDR3 sequence: CASSVGSVNTGELFF. The CDR3 DNA sequence: TGTGCCAGCAGCGTCGGGTCAGTGAACACCGGGGAGCTGTTTTTT.

This clonotype is medium-sized in the sample. This chain connects TRBV5-4 to TRBJ2-1; no definite D call. In germline, CDR1 is SGHNT, CDR2 YYREEE (reference sequence). The CDR3 runs 12 residues. V was cut by 0 bases and J by 7 bases, with 5 bases left in between. The CDR3 bases are TGTGCCAGCAGCTTGGTTCAAAATGAGCAGTTCTTC. This codes for CASSLVQNEQFF.

This clonotype was observed many times. CDR3 amino acids: CAISRDPPNEQFF. CDR3 DNA: TGTGCCATCAGCCGGGACCCTCCCAATGAGCAGTTCTTC. The chain joins TRBV10-3 to TRBJ2-1; D is tentatively TRBD1 or TRBD2 (5 bases each). The germline V gene has CDR1 ENHRY and CDR2 SYGVKD. The CDR3 runs 13 residues. The germline V and J ends were trimmed by 6 bases and 6 bases, with 12 bases remaining between them.

Of note for this clonotype: A far bigger clonotype differs at one base, so this is likely a read error. This sequence joins TRBV6-8 and TRBJ2-7, with D perhaps given as TRBD1 or TRBD2 (5 bases each). The V and J ends lost 0 bases and 8 bases respectively, with 5 bases between them. This CDR3 has 11 residues. Germline V gives CDR1 MNHGY, CDR2 SAAAGT. The CDR3 reads CASSYSGQQYF. The CDR3 coding sequence is TGTGCCAGCAGTTACTCGGGACAGCAGTACTTC.

This clonotype was seen many times. The chain uses TRBV5-1 and TRBJ2-7, with D hard to call. The CDR3 covers 13 residues. From germline, CDR1 is SGHRS and CDR2 YFSETQ. V lost 0 bases, J lost 1 base, and 5 bases lay in between. Here the CDR3 reads CASSLEGSYEQYF. The CDR3 nucleotides are TGCGCCAGCAGCTTGGAAGGATCCTACGAGCAGTACTTC.

This clonotype showed up many times. CDR3: CASSLAPTGALETQYF. The CDR3 nucleotides are TGTGCCAGCAGCTTAGCCCCGACAGGGGCCCTCGAGACCCAGTACTTC. The chain combines TRBV7-2 with TRBJ2-5, with 8 bases aligning to TRBD1. CDR3 length equals 16 residues. Losses at the gene ends were 0 bases for V and 5 bases for J; bases not matched to a gene: 8. Germline CDR1 and CDR2: SGHTA and FQGNSA.

This clonotype appeared a few times. This chain joins TRBV5-4 and TRBJ2-2, with D possibly matching TRBD1 (6 bases). Germline V gene lookup returns CDR1 SGHNT and CDR2 YYREEE (reference sequence). There are 14 residues in the CDR3. Trimming shortened V by 9 bases and J by 7 bases, and 19 bases separated the two germline ends. This CDR3 reads CAITRDISIGELFF. In nucleotides, the CDR3 is TGTGCCATTACCCGGGACATCAGTATCGGGGAGCTGTTTTTT.

A note on this clonotype: This probably arose from a read error, given a far larger clone one base away. V usage is TRBV5-8 and J usage is TRBJ2-7; 8 nucleotides align to TRBD1. V dropped 4 bases and J dropped 7; count of bases not matched to a gene: 13. This CDR3 is built from 15 residues. CDR1 is SGHTS, CDR2 YDEGEE, per germline. The chain's CDR3 is CASSTSGGSYNEQYF. The CDR3, as DNA: TGTGCCAGCAGCACATCAGGGGGCTCCTACAATGAGCAGTACTTC.

There are many counts of this clonotype. Written as DNA, the CDR3 is TGTGCCAGCAGTTTAGCGACAGTCAATCAGCCCCAGCATTTT. It yields the protein CASSLATVNQPQHF. This chain connects TRBV12-3 or TRBV12-4 to TRBJ1-5; tentative D call: TRBD1 (5 bases). CDR3 size: 14 residues. V gave up 0 bases and J gave up 3 bases, with 6 bases separating them.

This clonotype is categorized as medium-sized. The CDR3 sequence is CASTALLAGGSNEQFF. CDR3 nucleotides: TGTGCCAGCACCGCCCTACTAGCGGGAGGGTCCAATGAGCAGTTCTTC. The chain recombines TRBV6-6 with TRBJ2-1, with 13 bases matching TRBD2. V lost 7 bases, J lost 6 bases, and 9 bases stayed unmatched. Germline V gives CDR1 MNHNY, CDR2 SVGAGI (reference sequence). CDR3 size: 16 residues.

The gene calls are TRBV29-1 and TRBJ1-2; possibly TRBD1 for D (6 bases). The germline V and J ends were trimmed by 6 bases and 5 bases, with 22 bases remaining between them. This CDR3 region has 15 residues. Germline CDR1 reads SQVTM; CDR2 reads ANQGSEA. The CDR3 loop is CSVVARGDGFYGYTF. Written as DNA, the CDR3 is TGCAGCGTCGTTGCGAGGGGGGACGGATTTTATGGCTACACCTTC.